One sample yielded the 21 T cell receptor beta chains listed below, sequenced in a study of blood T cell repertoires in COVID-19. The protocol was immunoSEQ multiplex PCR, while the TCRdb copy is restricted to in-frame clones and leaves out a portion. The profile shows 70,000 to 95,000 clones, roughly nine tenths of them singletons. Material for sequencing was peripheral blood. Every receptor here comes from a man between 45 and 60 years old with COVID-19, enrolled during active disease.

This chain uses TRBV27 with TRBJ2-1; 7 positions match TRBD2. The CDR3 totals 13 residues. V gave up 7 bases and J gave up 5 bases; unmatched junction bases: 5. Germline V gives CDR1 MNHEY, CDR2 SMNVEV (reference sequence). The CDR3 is CASMTSRHNEQFF. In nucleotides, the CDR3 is TGTGCCAGCATGACTAGCCGCCACAATGAGCAGTTCTTC.

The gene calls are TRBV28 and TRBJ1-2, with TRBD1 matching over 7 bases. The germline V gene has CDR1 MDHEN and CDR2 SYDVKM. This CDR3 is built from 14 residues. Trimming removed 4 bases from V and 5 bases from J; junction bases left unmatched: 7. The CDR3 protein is CASSSPGQLYGYTF. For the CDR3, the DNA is TGTGCCAGCAGTTCCCCGGGACAGCTTTATGGCTACACCTTC.

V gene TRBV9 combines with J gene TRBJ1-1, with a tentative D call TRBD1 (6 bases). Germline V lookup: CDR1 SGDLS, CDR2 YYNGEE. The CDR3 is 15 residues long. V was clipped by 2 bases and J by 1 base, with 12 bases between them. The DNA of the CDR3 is TGTGCCAGCAGCGTGACAGGTGGGCCGAACACTGAAGCTTTCTTT. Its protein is CASSVTGGPNTEAFF.

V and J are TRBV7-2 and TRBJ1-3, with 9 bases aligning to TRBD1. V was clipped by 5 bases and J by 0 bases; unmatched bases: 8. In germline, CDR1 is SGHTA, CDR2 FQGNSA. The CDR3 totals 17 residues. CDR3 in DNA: TGTGCCAGCAGCCTCCGGGACAGGGTGCTCTCTGGAAACACCATATATTTT. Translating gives CASSLRDRVLSGNTIYF.

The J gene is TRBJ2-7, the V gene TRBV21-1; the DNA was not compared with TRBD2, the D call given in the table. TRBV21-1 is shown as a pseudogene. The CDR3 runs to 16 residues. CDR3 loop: CASSNWRGAREYEQYV. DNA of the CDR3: TGTGCCAGCAGCAATTGGCGGGGGGCTCGGGAATACGAGCAGTACGTC.

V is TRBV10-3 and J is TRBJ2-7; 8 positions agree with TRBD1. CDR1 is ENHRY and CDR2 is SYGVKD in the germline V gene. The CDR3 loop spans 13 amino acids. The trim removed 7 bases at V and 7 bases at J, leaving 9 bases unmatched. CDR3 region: CAITATGVGEQYF. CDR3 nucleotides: TGTGCCATCACCGCGACAGGGGTCGGGGAGCAGTACTTC.

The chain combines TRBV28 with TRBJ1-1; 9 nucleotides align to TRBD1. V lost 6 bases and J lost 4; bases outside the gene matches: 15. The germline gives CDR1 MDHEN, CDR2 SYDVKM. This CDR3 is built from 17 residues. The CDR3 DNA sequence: TGTGCCAGCAGCCCTTTAGTTACAGGGGGCGTATCCACTGAAGCTTTCTTT. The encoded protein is CASSPLVTGGVSTEAFF.

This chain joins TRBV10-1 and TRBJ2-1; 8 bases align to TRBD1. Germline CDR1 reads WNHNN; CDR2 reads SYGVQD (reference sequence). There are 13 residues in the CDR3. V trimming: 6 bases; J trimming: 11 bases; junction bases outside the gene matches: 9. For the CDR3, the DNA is TGCGCCAGCAGAAGAGACAGGGGACGGAAGCAGTTCTTC. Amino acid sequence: CASRRDRGRKQFF.

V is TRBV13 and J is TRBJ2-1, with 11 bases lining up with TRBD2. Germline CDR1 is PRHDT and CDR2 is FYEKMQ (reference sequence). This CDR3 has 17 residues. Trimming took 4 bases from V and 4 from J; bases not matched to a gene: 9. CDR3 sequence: CASSSGPGLAVYNEQFF. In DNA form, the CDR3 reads TGTGCCAGCAGCTCGGGACCGGGACTAGCGGTTTACAATGAGCAGTTCTTC.

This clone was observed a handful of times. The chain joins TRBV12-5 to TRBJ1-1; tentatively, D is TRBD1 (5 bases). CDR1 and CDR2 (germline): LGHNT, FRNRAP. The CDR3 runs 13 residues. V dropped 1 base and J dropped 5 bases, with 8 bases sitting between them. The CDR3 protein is CASGLAGRTEAFF. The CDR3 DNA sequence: TGTGCTAGTGGTTTGGCAGGGAGGACTGAAGCTTTCTTT.

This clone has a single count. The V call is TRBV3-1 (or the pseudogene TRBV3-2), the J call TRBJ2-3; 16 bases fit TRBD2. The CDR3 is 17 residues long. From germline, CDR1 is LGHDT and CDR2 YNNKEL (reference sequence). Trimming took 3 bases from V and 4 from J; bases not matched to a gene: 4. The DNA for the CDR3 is TGTGCCAGCAGCCACCAGGGACTAGCGGGAGGGGCAGATACGCAGTATTTT. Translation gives CASSHQGLAGGADTQYF.

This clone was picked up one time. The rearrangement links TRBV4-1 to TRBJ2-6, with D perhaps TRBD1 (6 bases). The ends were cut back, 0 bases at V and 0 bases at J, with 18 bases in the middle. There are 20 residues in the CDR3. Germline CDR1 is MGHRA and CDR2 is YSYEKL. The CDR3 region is CASSQDGLDSSSSGANVLTF. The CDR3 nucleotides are TGCGCCAGCAGCCAAGACGGCTTGGACAGTTCCTCCTCTGGGGCCAACGTCCTGACTTTC.

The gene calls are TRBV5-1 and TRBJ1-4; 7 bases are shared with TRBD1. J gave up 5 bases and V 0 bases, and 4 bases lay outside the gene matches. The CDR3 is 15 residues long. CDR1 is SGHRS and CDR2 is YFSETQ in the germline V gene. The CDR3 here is CASSLEGTDNEKLFF. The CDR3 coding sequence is TGCGCCAGCAGCTTGGAAGGGACAGACAATGAAAAACTGTTTTTT.

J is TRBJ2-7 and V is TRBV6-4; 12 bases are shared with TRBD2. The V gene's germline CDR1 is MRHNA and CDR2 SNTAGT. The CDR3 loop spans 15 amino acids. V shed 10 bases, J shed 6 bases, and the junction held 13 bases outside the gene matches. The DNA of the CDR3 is TGTGCCACCTTTCTAAGACTAGCGGGAGTTCGCGAGCAGTACGTC. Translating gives CATFLRLAGVREQYV.

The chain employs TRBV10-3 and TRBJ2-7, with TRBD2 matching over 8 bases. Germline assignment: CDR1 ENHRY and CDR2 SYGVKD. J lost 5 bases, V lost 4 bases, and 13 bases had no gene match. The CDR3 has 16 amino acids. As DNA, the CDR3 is TGTGCCATCAGTGGCCGGGAGGGGGGGGCTATGAACGAGCAGTACGTC. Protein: CAISGREGGAMNEQYV.

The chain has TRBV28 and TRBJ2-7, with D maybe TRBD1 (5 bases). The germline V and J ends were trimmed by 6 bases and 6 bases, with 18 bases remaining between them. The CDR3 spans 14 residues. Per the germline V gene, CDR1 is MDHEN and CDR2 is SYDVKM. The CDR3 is CASRLDGAGREQYF. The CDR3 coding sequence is TGTGCCAGCAGGTTGGATGGGGCAGGGCGCGAGCAGTACTTC.

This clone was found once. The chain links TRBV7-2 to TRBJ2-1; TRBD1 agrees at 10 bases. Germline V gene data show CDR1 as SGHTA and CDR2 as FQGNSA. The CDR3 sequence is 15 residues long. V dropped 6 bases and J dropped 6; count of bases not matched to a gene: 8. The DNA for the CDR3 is TGTGCCAGCAGTACCAGACAGGGGGCGTCCAATGAGCAGTTCTTC. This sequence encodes CASSTRQGASNEQFF. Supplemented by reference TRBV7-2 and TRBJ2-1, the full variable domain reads GAGVSQSPSNKVTEKGKDVELRCDPISGHTALYWYRQSLGQGLEFLIYFQGNSAPDKSGLPSDRFSAERTGGSVSTLTIQRTQQEDSAVYLCASSTRQGASNEQFFGPGTRLTVL.

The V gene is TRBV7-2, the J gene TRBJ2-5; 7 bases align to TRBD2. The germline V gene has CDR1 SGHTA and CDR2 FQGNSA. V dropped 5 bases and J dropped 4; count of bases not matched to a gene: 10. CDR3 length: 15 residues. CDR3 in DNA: TGTGCCAGCAGCGTCCGCCGGGGGAGGGGAGAGACCCAGTACTTC. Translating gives CASSVRRGRGETQYF.

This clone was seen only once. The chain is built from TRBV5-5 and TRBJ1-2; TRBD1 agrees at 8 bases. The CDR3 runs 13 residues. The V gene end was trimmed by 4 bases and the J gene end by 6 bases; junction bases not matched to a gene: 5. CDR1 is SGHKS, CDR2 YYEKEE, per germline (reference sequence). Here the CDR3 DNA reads TGTGCCAGCAGCGGCGACAGGGGTGATGGCTACACCTTC. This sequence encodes CASSGDRGDGYTF.

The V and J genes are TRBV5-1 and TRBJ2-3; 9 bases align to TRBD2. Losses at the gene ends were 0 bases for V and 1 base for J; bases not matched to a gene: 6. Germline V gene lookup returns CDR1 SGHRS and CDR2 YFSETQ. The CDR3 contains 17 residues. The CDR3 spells CASSLEAGGPGTDTQYF. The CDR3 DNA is TGCGCCAGCAGCTTGGAGGCGGGAGGGCCTGGCACAGATACGCAGTATTTT. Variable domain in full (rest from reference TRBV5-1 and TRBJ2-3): KAGVTQTPRYLIKTRGQQVTLSCSPISGHRSVSWYQQTPGQGLQFLFEYFSETQRNKGNFPGRFSGRQFSNSRSEMNVSTLELGDSALYLCASSLEAGGPGTDTQYFGPGTRLTVL.

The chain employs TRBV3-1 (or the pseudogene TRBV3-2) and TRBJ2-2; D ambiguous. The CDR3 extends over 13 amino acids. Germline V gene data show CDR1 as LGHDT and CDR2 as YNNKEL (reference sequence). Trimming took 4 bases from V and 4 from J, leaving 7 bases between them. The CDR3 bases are TGTGCCAGCAGCCCGCGCCCCACCGGGGAGCTGTTTTTT. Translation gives CASSPRPTGELFF.